These T cell receptor beta chains were read from a single sample in a study of cytomegalovirus exposure and HLA in healthy donors. Sequenced by immunoSEQ multiplex PCR; TCRdb stores in-frame clones only, minus some. The profile covers over 150,000 clones, with about 85% appearing a single time and 1% taken by the ten largest. The specimen was PBMCs. The receptors were gathered from a boy younger than 10 in good health and CMV-seronegative. Both conserved end residues are part of each CDR3. Each record gives: V gene, clone size, CDR3 protein. Rows give clone size only sometimes, using once, few, many, or a class for an expanded clone.

>TRBV6-5|once
CASSYAGTGRGRELFF
>TRBV5-1|once
CASSLRETPLDGVEQYF
>TRBV5-1|-
CASRYRLADFYEQYF
>TRBV27|-
CASSLEGVPFGPLHF
>TRBV28|-
CAILPSGTGGWGTEAFF
>TRBV7-2|-
CASRWTGESPLHF
>TRBV7-2|-
CASKEYNYGYTF
>TRBV5-5|-
CASSFLAGSYSGANVLTF
>TRBV7-2|-
CASSLVVVLSATNEKLFF
>TRBV7-9|-
CASSYRRWDTDTQYF
>TRBV19|-
CASSIGTGVANEKLFF
>TRBV10-2|-
CASRGGFNEQFF
>TRBV10-1|-
CASSESGLAYNEQFF
>TRBV6-1|-
CASSSFDKPPLHF
>TRBV29-1|-
CSARGSPYEQYF
>TRBV4-1|-
CASSQGLAGGNEQFF
>TRBV7-6|-
CASSLGTGGHTEAFF
>TRBV29-1|-
CSVEDRTSRNTQYF
>TRBV19|-
CASRRTVHTNYGYTF
>TRBV10-2|-
CASRGATEQFF
>TRBV2|-
CASSGGQPDPGANVLTF
>TRBV6-5|-
CASSYGHLPNGYTF
>TRBV7-9|few
CASSFVGAGFQGETQYF